One sample yielded the 21 T cell receptor beta chains listed below, sequenced in a study of shared clonotypes between healthy human individuals. The assay was immunoSEQ multiplex PCR, and TCRdb's table has in-frame clones only and misses some. The table has roughly 1.5 million clones, 98% seen once; the top ten hold about 0.45%. What was sequenced was naive CD4+ T cells sorted from blood. Subset of the sample: CD45RA+ positively selected. These receptors all stem from a man aged 25-45 years in good health.

This clone was recorded only once. The V call is TRBV29-1, the J call TRBJ2-3; 10 nucleotides align to TRBD2. The CDR3 totals 16 residues. Losses at the gene ends were 5 bases for V and 0 bases for J; bases not matched to a gene: 8. The germline V gene encodes CDR1 SQVTM and CDR2 ANQGSEA. The CDR3 region is CSVSGLADSSTDTQYF. CDR3 sequence (DNA): TGCAGCGTTAGCGGACTAGCGGATTCTAGCACAGATACGCAGTATTTT.

V gene TRBV28 combines with J gene TRBJ1-5; perhaps TRBD1 as D (5 bases). Trimming removed 6 bases at V and 0 bases at J, with 18 bases between. Germline values: CDR1 MDHEN, CDR2 SYDVKM. The CDR3 loop spans 17 amino acids. The CDR3 DNA sequence: TGTGCCAGCAGCACCGCCGGGACGGTCTATAGCAATCAGCCCCAGCATTTT. Translation gives CASSTAGTVYSNQPQHF.

The chain uses TRBV6-1 and TRBJ2-7; D uncertain. The CDR3 consists of 14 residues. Trimming took 5 bases from V and 4 from J, leaving 15 bases between them. The germline V gene encodes CDR1 MNHNS and CDR2 SASEGT. This chain's CDR3 is CASSPFPGAYEQYF. The CDR3 DNA follows: TGTGCCAGCAGTCCGTTTCCTGGTGCATACGAGCAGTACTTC.

The chain employs TRBV7-2 and TRBJ2-1; tentatively, D is TRBD1 (6 bases). The CDR3 is 14 amino acids. Trimming took 2 bases from V and 7 from J, leaving 12 bases between them. CDR1 is SGHTA, CDR2 FQGNSA, per germline. CDR3 DNA sequence: TGTGCCAGCAGCTTATACAGGGTAGTAAATGAGCAGTTCTTC. This codes for CASSLYRVVNEQFF.

The chain employs TRBV6-6 and TRBJ2-7; D possibly uses TRBD1 or TRBD2 (7 bases each). V was trimmed by 6 bases and J by 4 bases, leaving 19 bases between them. CDR3 size: 15 residues. The germline gives CDR1 MNHNY, CDR2 SVGAGI (reference sequence). This chain's CDR3 is CASSSPGEGAYEQYF. The CDR3 nucleotides read TGTGCCAGCAGCTCCCCTGGGGAGGGGGCTTACGAGCAGTACTTC.

The genes are TRBV19 and TRBJ2-7; 10 bases map to TRBD1. Unmatched junction bases numbered 2, after V lost 4 bases and J lost 5 bases. The CDR3 is made up of 13 amino acids. Germline CDR1 and CDR2: LNHDA and SQIVND (reference sequence). CDR3 residues: CASSRQGAHEQYF. CDR3 coding DNA: TGTGCCAGTAGTAGACAGGGGGCGCACGAGCAGTACTTC.

The chain recombines TRBV2 with TRBJ1-5, with 7 positions matching TRBD1. V trimming: 5 bases; J trimming: 0 bases; junction bases outside the gene matches: 13. The CDR3 runs 18 residues. CDR1 is SNHLY and CDR2 is FYNNEI in the germline V gene. The CDR3 nucleotides read TGTGCCAGCAGTTACCTTCCTACAGGGGTCACTAGCAATCAGCCCCAGCATTTT. Its translation is CASSYLPTGVTSNQPQHF.

With regard to this clone: The same CDR3 also results from other DNA sequences found in this sample. V gene TRBV7-9 combines with J gene TRBJ2-1; 10 bases fit TRBD2. Trimming at V came to 1 base and at J to 4 bases, leaving 7 bases not matched to a gene. Looked up from germline, CDR1 is SEHNR and CDR2 is FQNEAQ (reference sequence). This CDR3 comprises 17 residues. The CDR3 DNA sequence: TGTGCCAGCAGCTTAGGCGGGCTAGCGGGGGCATACAATGAGCAGTTCTTC. Translation: CASSLGGLAGAYNEQFF.

The rearrangement links TRBV5-4 to TRBJ2-3; D unclear. The V gene's germline CDR1 is SGHNT and CDR2 YYREEE (reference sequence). CDR3 length equals 16 residues. Trimming removed 1 base at V and 0 bases at J, with 12 bases between. DNA of the CDR3: TGTGCCAGCAGCTTGCGTGGTGGTTCTAGCACAGATACGCAGTATTTT. Translating gives CASSLRGGSSTDTQYF.

In nucleotides, the CDR3 is TGTGCCAGCAGCCCGCCCAATCAGCCCCAGCATTTT. Its translation is CASSPPNQPQHF. The rearrangement links TRBV7-9 to TRBJ1-5; D remains ambiguous. The CDR3 sequence is 12 residues long. V was clipped by 5 bases and J by 3 bases, with 5 bases between them. Germline CDR1 is SEHNR and CDR2 is FQNEAQ (reference sequence).

The chain combines TRBV30 with TRBJ1-2; 7 nucleotides line up with TRBD1. The CDR3 has 13 residues. J gave up 3 bases and V 3 bases, and 4 bases lay outside the gene matches. Germline CDR1 GTSNPN, CDR2 SVGIG (reference sequence). This CDR3 is CAWRGQSYYGYTF. The CDR3 region has the DNA TGTGCCTGGAGGGGACAGTCCTACTATGGCTACACCTTC.

The V call is TRBV5-6, the J call TRBJ2-1; D call uncertain. CDR3 length: 12 residues. V lost 5 bases to trimming and J lost 9 bases, with 12 bases between them. CDR1 and CDR2 (germline): SGHDT, YYEEEE. This chain's CDR3 is CASSHNLGEQFF. CDR3 coding DNA: TGTGCCAGCAGTCATAACCTTGGTGAGCAGTTCTTC.

The gene calls are TRBV5-1 and TRBJ2-5; 10 bases align to TRBD2. Germline V gene sequence: CDR1 SGHRS, CDR2 YFSETQ. CDR3 length: 15 residues. J lost 7 bases, V lost 0 bases, and 6 bases had no gene match. In nucleotides, the CDR3 is TGCGCCAGCAGCTTGGGCCTAGCGGGAGAGGCGACCCAGTACTTC. Its protein product is CASSLGLAGEATQYF.

The chain links TRBV30 to TRBJ2-7; 7 bases agree with TRBD1. The CDR3 runs 12 residues. Germline V gene lookup returns CDR1 GTSNPN and CDR2 SVGIG (reference sequence). V lost 3 bases and J lost 2; bases outside the gene matches: 1. CDR3 sequence: CAWSGQAYEQYF. The CDR3 region has the DNA TGTGCCTGGAGCGGACAGGCCTACGAGCAGTACTTC.

This chain links TRBV5-4 with TRBJ1-2; unclear D gene. Germline CDR1 reads SGHNT; CDR2 reads YYREEE (reference sequence). This CDR3 contains 15 residues. V was shortened by 5 bases and J by 0 bases, with 14 bases between the two germline ends. CDR3 DNA sequence: TGTGCCAGCAGAGACGAATTTGGAGCTAACTATGGCTACACCTTC. As protein: CASRDEFGANYGYTF.

CDR3 nucleotides: TGTGCCAGCTCACCTCCGAGTATGACAGGGGGCCTAGGCAATCAGCCCCAGCATTTT. Its translation: CASSPPSMTGGLGNQPQHF. V and J are TRBV18 and TRBJ1-5; 10 positions agree with TRBD1. Germline CDR1 KGHSH, CDR2 LQKENI. The CDR3 contains 19 residues. The V gene end was trimmed by 3 bases and the J gene end by 2 bases; junction bases not matched to a gene: 13.

This chain links TRBV5-5 with TRBJ2-2, with 7 positions matching TRBD1. The V gene's germline CDR1 is SGHKS and CDR2 YYEKEE (reference sequence). The length of the CDR3 is 16 residues. V shed 0 bases, J shed 0 bases, and the junction held 2 bases outside the gene matches. CDR3: CASSLGGQSNTGELFF. The CDR3 DNA reads TGTGCCAGCAGCTTGGGGGGACAGTCGAACACCGGGGAGCTGTTTTTT.

The genes are TRBV9 and TRBJ2-2, with D perhaps TRBD1 (6 bases). CDR3 size: 15 residues. The ends were cut back, 4 bases at V and 4 bases at J, with 14 bases in the middle. Germline loops: CDR1 SGDLS, CDR2 YYNGEE. The CDR3 spells CASSSNQGGTGELFF. CDR3 nucleotide sequence: TGTGCCAGCAGCTCGAATCAAGGGGGCACCGGGGAGCTGTTTTTT. The whole variable domain, filled in from reference TRBV9 and TRBJ2-2, reads DSGVTQTPKHLITATGQRVTLRCSPRSGDLSVYWYQQSLDQGLQFLIQYYNGEERAKGNILERFSAQQFPDLHSELNLSSLELGDSALYFCASSSNQGGTGELFFGEGSRLTVL.

The chain employs TRBV7-7 and TRBJ2-1; no clear D gene. The CDR3 runs 15 residues. Germline V CDR1 and CDR2: SSHAT, FNYEAQ (reference sequence). The germline V and J ends were trimmed by 2 bases and 6 bases, with 14 bases remaining between them. The CDR3 region has the DNA TGTGCCAGCAGCTTATCCCAAACTTACTTCAATGAGCAGTTCTTC. Translated: CASSLSQTYFNEQFF.

The chain employs TRBV6-6 and TRBJ1-5, with D uncertain. The germline V gene encodes CDR1 MNHNY and CDR2 SVGAGI (reference sequence). Trimming took off 6 bases at V and 7 bases at J, with 13 bases between the two ends. CDR3 length: 13 amino acids. The CDR3 nucleotides are TGTGCCAGCAGCCCGGAGCACTGGCAGCCCCAGCATTTT. This codes for CASSPEHWQPQHF.

The rearrangement joins TRBV11-2 to TRBJ2-7, with 7 bases aligning to TRBD1. The CDR3 contains 14 residues. Germline CDR1 SGHAT, CDR2 FQNNGV. J lost 3 bases, V lost 4 bases, and 6 bases had no gene match. This chain's CDR3 is CASSSNRGSYEQYF. CDR3 nucleotides: TGTGCCAGCAGCTCCAACAGGGGTAGCTACGAGCAGTACTTC.